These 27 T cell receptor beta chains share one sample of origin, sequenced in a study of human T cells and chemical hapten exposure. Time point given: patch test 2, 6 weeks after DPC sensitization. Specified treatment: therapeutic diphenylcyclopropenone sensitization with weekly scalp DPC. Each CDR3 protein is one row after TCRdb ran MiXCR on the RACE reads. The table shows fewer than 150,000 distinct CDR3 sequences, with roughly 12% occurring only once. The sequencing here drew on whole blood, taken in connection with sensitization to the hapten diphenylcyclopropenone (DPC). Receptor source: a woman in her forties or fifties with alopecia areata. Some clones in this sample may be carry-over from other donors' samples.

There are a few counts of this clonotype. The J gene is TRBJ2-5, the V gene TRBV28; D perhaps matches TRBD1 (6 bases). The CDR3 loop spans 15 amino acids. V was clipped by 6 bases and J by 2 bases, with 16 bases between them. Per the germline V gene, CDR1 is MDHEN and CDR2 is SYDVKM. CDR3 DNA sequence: TGTGCCAGCAGGCCCACAGGGATCGGTCAAGAGACCCAGTACTTC. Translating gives CASRPTGIGQETQYF.

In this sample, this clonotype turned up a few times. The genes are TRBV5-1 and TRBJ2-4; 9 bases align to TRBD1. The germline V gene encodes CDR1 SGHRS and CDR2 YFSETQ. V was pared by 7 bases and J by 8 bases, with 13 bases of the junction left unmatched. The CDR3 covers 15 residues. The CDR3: CASSRSDRGNDIQYF. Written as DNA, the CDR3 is TGCGCCAGCTCACGCTCGGACAGGGGAAATGACATTCAGTACTTC. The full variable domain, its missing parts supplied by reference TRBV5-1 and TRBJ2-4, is KAGVTQTPRYLIKTRGQQVTLSCSPISGHRSVSWYQQTPGQGLQFLFEYFSETQRNKGNFPGRFSGRQFSNSRSEMNVSTLELGDSALYLCASSRSDRGNDIQYFGAGTRLSVL.

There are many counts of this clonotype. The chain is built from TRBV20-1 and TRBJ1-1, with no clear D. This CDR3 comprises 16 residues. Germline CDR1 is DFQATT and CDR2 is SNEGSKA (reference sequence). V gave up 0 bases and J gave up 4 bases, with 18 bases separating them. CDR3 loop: CSARDPWEDRSTEAFF. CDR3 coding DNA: TGCAGTGCTAGAGACCCCTGGGAGGATAGGAGCACTGAAGCTTTCTTT.

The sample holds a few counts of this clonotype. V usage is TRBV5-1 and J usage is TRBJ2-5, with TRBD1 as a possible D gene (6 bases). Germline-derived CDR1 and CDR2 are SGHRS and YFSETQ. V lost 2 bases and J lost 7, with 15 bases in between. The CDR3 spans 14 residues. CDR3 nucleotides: TGCGCCAGCAGCTTTTCAGGGGATGACGTGACCCAGTACTTC. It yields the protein CASSFSGDDVTQYF.

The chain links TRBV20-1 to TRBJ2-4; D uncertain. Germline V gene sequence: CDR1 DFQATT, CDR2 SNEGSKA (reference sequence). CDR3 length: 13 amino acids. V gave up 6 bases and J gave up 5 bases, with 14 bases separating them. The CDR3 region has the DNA TGCAGTGCCCACCATAGTAGCCAAAACATTCAGTACTTC. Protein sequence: CSAHHSSQNIQYF.

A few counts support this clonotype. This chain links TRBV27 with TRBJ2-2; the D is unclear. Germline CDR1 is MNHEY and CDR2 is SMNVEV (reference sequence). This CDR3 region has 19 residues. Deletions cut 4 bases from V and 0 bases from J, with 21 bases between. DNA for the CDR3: TGTGCCAGCAGTTCCCCCGGGCTCAATCCCAGTTCGAACACCGGGGAGCTGTTTTTT. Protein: CASSSPGLNPSSNTGELFF.

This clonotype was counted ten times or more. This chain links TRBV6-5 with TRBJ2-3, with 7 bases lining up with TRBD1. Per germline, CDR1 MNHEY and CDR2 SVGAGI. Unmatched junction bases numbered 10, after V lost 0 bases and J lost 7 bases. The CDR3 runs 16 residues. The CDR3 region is CASSYSGSGGLNTQYF. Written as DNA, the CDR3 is TGTGCCAGCAGTTACTCGGGGTCAGGGGGTCTGAATACGCAGTATTTT.

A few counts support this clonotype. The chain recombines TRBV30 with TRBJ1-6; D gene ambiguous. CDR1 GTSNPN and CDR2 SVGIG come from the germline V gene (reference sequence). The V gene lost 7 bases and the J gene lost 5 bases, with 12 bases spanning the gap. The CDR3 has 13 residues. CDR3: CAYKGPNNSPLHF. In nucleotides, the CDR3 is TGTGCCTACAAAGGGCCAAATAATTCACCCCTCCACTTT.

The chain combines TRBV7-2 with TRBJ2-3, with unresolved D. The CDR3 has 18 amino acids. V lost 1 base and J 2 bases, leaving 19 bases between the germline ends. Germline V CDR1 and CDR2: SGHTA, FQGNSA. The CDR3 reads CASSLGRLQRRFTDTQYF. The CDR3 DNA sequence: TGTGCCAGCAGCTTAGGCAGGTTGCAACGGCGGTTCACAGATACGCAGTATTTT. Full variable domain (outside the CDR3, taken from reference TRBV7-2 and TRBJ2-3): GAGVSQSPSNKVTEKGKDVELRCDPISGHTALYWYRQSLGQGLEFLIYFQGNSAPDKSGLPSDRFSAERTGGSVSTLTIQRTQQEDSAVYLCASSLGRLQRRFTDTQYFGPGTRLTVL.

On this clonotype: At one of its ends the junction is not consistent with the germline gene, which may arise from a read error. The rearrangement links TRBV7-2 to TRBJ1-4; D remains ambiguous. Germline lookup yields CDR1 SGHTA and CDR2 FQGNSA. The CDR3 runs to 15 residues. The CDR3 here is CASSREVAVNEKLSF. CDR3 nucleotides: TGTGCCAGCAGCCGCGAGGTGGCGGTTAATGAAAAACTGTCTTTT.

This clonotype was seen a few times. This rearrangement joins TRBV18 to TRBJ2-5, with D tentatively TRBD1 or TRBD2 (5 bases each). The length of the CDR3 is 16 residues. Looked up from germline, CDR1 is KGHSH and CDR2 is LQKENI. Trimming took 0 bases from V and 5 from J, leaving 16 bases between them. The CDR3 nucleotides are TGTGCCAGCTCACCACCGGTTTCAGGGCGAGGGGAGACCCAGTACTTC. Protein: CASSPPVSGRGETQYF. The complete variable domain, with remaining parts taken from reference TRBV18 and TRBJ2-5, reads NAGVMQNPRHLVRRRGQEARLRCSPMKGHSHVYWYRQLPEEGLKFMVYLQKENIIDESGMPKERFSAEFPKEGPSILRIQQVVRGDSAAYFCASSPPVSGRGETQYFGPGTRLLVL.

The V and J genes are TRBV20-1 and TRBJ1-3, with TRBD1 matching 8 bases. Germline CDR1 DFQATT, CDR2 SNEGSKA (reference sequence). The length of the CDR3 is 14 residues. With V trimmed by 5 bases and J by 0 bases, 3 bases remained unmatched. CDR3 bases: TGCAGTGCTTCGGACAGGGCCTCTGGAAACACCATATATTTT. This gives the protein CSASDRASGNTIYF.

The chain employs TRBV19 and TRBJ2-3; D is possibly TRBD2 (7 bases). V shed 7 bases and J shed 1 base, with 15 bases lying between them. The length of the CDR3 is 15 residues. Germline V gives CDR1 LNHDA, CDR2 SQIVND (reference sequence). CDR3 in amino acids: CASKLSGGRTDTQYF. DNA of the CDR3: TGTGCCAGTAAACTCTCCGGGGGGCGCACAGATACGCAGTATTTT.

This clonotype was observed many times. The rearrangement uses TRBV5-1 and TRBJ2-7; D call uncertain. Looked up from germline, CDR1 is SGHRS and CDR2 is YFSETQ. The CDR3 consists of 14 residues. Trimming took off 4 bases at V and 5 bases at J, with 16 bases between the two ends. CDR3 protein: CASSPGGDRNEQYF. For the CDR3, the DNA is TGCGCCAGCAGCCCGGGTGGGGATAGGAACGAGCAGTACTTC. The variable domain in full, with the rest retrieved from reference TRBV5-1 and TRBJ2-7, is KAGVTQTPRYLIKTRGQQVTLSCSPISGHRSVSWYQQTPGQGLQFLFEYFSETQRNKGNFPGRFSGRQFSNSRSEMNVSTLELGDSALYLCASSPGGDRNEQYFGPGTRLTVT.

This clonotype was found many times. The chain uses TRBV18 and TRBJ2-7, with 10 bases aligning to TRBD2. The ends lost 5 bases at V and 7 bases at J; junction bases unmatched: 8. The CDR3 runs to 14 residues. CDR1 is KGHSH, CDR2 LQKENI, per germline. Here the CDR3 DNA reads TGTGCCAGCTCAAGGCTAGCGGGAGATGGTGAGCAGTACTTC. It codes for CASSRLAGDGEQYF.

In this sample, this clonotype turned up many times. This CDR3 reads CASSHFRTSVQETQYF. The CDR3 bases are TGTGCCAGCAGCCACTTCCGGACTAGCGTCCAAGAGACCCAGTACTTC. The chain couples TRBV3-1 to TRBJ2-5, with TRBD2 matching over 9 bases. The CDR3 has 16 residues. The germline CDR1 and CDR2 sequences are LGHDT and YNNKEL (reference sequence). J gave up 1 base and V 3 bases, and 6 bases lay outside the gene matches.

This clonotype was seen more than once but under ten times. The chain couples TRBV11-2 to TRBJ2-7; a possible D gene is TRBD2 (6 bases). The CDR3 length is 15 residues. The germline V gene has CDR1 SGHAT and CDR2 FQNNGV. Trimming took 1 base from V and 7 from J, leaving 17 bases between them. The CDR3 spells CASSLAGVGGGEQYF. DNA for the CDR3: TGTGCCAGCAGCTTAGCGGGAGTCGGCGGAGGGGAGCAGTACTTC.

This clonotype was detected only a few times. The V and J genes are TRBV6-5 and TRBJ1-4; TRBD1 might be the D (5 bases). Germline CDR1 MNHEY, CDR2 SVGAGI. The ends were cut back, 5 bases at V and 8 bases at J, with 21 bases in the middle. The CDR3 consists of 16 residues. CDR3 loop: CASSPLGGGGVEKLFF. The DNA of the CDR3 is TGTGCCAGCAGTCCCCTAGGTGGGGGGGGTGTGGAAAAACTGTTTTTT.

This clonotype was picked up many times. The CDR3 nucleotides read TGTGCCAGCACCCAACTCGGACAGGGCGGTACCTACGAGCAGTACTTC. As protein: CASTQLGQGGTYEQYF. The genes are TRBV7-8 and TRBJ2-7; TRBD1 matches 8 bases. Germline loops: CDR1 SGHVS, CDR2 FQNEAQ. After removal of 7 bases from V and 2 bases from J, the junction contained 13 bases not matched to a gene. This CDR3 has 16 amino acids.

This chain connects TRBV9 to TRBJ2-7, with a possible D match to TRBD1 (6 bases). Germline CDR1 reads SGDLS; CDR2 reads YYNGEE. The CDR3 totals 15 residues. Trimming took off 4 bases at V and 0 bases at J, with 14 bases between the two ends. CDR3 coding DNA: TGTGCCAGCAGCCCTCGGACAGACCGCTCCTACGAGCAGTACTTC. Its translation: CASSPRTDRSYEQYF.

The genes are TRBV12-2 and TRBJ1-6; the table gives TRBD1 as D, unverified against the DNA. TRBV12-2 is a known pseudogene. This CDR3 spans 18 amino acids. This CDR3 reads CASRFNRGRSSYNSPLHF. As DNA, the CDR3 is TGTGCAAGTCGCTTTAACAGGGGACGGAGCTCCTATAATTCACCCCTCCACTTT.

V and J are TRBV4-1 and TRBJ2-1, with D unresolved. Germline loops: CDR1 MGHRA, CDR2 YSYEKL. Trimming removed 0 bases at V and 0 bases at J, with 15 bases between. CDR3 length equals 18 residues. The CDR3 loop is CASSQESFTSSSYNEQFF. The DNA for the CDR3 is TGCGCCAGCAGCCAAGAATCGTTCACGAGTAGCTCCTACAATGAGCAGTTCTTC.

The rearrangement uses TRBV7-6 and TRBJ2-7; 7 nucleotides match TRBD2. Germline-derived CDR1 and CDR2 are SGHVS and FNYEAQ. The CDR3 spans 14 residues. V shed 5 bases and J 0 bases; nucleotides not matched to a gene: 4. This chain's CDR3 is CASSLSGFSYEQYF. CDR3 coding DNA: TGTGCCAGCAGCCTTAGCGGGTTCTCCTACGAGCAGTACTTC.

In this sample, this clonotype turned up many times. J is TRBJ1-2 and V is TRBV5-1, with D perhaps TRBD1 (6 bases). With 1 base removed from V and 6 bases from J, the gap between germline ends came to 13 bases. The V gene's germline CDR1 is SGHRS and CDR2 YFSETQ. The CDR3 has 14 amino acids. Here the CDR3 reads CASSLRQGTDGYTF. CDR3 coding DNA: TGCGCCAGCAGCTTGAGGCAGGGGACGGATGGCTACACCTTC. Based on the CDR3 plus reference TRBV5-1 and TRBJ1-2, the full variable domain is KAGVTQTPRYLIKTRGQQVTLSCSPISGHRSVSWYQQTPGQGLQFLFEYFSETQRNKGNFPGRFSGRQFSNSRSEMNVSTLELGDSALYLCASSLRQGTDGYTFGSGTRLTVV.

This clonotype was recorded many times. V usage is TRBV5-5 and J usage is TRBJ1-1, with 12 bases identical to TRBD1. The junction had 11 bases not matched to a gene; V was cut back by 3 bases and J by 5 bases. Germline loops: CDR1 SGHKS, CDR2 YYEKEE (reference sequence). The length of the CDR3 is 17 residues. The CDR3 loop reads CASSSKAGTGGRTEAFF. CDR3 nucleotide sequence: TGTGCCAGCAGCTCGAAAGCCGGGACAGGGGGCAGAACTGAAGCTTTCTTT.

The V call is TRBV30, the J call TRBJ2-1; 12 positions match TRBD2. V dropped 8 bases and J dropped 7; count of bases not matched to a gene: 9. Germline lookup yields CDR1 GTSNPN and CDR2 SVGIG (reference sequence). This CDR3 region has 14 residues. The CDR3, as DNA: TGTGCCGCAAGACTAGCGGGAGCAGGTAATGAGCAGTTCTTC. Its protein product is CAARLAGAGNEQFF. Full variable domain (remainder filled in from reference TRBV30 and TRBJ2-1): SQTIHQWPATLVQPVGSPLSLECTVEGTSNPNLYWYRQAAGRGLQLLFYSVGIGQISSEVPQNLSASRPQDRQFILSSKKLLLSDSGFYLCAARLAGAGNEQFFGPGTRLTVL.

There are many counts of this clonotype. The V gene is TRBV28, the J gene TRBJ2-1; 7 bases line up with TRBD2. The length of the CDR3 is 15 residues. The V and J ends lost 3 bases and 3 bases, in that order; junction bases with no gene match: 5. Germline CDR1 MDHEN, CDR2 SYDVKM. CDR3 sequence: CASSFPGLVYNEQFF. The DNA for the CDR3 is TGTGCCAGCAGTTTTCCCGGACTAGTCTACAATGAGCAGTTCTTC.